Following are 23 T cell receptor beta chains from one sample sequenced in a study of control samples from healthy donors and cancer patients. Assay: immunoSEQ multiplex PCR; the TCRdb copy retains only in-frame clones and omits some. This repertoire includes fewer than 250,000 clones. Sequenced: blood. These receptors were obtained from a woman in her 30s in good health.

The CDR3 protein is CASSYVPGPGTDTQYF. In nucleotides, the CDR3 is TGTGCCAGCAGTTACGTACCGGGCCCTGGCACAGATACGCAGTATTTT. The rearrangement joins TRBV6-2 or TRBV6-3 to TRBJ2-3; D gene uncertain. In germline, CDR1 is MNHEY, CDR2 SVGEGT. The CDR3 is made up of 16 amino acids. Trimming took off 2 bases at V and 1 base at J, with 13 bases between the two ends.

The CDR3 is CASSLGGTGGNQPQHF. In nucleotides, the CDR3 is TGTGCCAGCAGCTTAGGGGGGACAGGCGGAAATCAGCCCCAGCATTTT. The V and J genes are TRBV7-2 and TRBJ1-5; 8 bases fit TRBD1. V shed 1 base, J shed 4 bases, and the junction held 6 bases outside the gene matches. The CDR3 spans 16 residues. The germline CDR1 and CDR2 sequences are SGHTA and FQGNSA.

The chain is built from TRBV28 and TRBJ2-7; perhaps TRBD1 as D (5 bases). The CDR3 totals 16 residues. The V end lost 5 bases, the J end lost 1 base, and 18 bases lay between the germline ends. The germline V gene has CDR1 MDHEN and CDR2 SYDVKM. The DNA of the CDR3 is TGTGCCAGCAGTAAGCTGAACAGGATTCCATCCTACGAGCAGTACTTC. The encoded protein is CASSKLNRIPSYEQYF.

The gene calls are TRBV5-6 and TRBJ2-1; 8 bases align to TRBD2. This CDR3 region has 15 residues. V gave up 4 bases and J gave up 7 bases; unmatched junction bases: 10. Germline CDR1 is SGHDT and CDR2 is YYEEEE. The CDR3 protein is CASSLGGAPRNEQFF. As DNA, the CDR3 is TGTGCCAGCAGCCTCGGGGGGGCCCCACGGAATGAGCAGTTCTTC.

The rearrangement links TRBV5-1 to TRBJ1-6; D gene uncertain. V lost 1 base, J lost 0 bases, and 2 bases lay in between. The V gene's germline CDR1 is SGHRS and CDR2 YFSETQ. This CDR3 comprises 14 residues. The CDR3 sequence is CASSLSSYNSPLHF. The CDR3 bases are TGCGCCAGCAGCTTGAGCTCCTATAATTCACCCCTCCACTTT.

The rearrangement uses TRBV28 and TRBJ1-1; D uncertain. The V end was cut by 11 bases, the J end by 9 bases, with 13 bases between. Germline V gives CDR1 MDHEN, CDR2 SYDVKM. This CDR3 comprises 10 residues. The CDR3 is CASAGVKAFF. The CDR3 coding sequence is TGTGCCTCCGCCGGGGTCAAAGCTTTCTTT.

This sequence joins TRBV7-8 and TRBJ2-5, with TRBD1 matching 9 bases. CDR3 length equals 16 residues. The V segment lost 6 bases and the J segment 5 bases; nucleotides outside the gene matches: 13. Looked up from germline, CDR1 is SGHVS and CDR2 is FQNEAQ. The CDR3 DNA follows: TGTGCCAGCAGTCCAATCGTCTACAGGGGGCAGGAGACCCAGTACTTC. Its protein product is CASSPIVYRGQETQYF. The full variable domain, completed using reference TRBV7-8 and TRBJ2-5, is GAGVSQSPRYKVAKRGQDVALRCDPISGHVSLFWYQQALGQGPEFLTYFQNEAQLDKSGLPSDRFFAERPEGSVSTLKIQRTQQEDSAVYLCASSPIVYRGQETQYFGPGTRLLVL.

CDR3 in DNA: TGCGCCAGCAGCCAAGAGGTCCGGGCGAAAGAGACCCAGTACTTC. Translated: CASSQEVRAKETQYF. The chain carries TRBV4-3 and TRBJ2-5; D not certain. V gave up 0 bases and J gave up 3 bases, with 11 bases separating them. The CDR3 contains 15 residues. From germline, CDR1 is LGHNA and CDR2 YSLEER.

The V and J genes are TRBV7-9 and TRBJ2-7; D is unresolved. The CDR3 is 14 residues long. Germline lookup yields CDR1 SEHNR and CDR2 FQNEAQ (reference sequence). V lost 4 bases and J 1 base, leaving 11 bases between the germline ends. The CDR3 sequence is CASSSTVRSYEQYF. For the CDR3, the DNA is TGTGCCAGCAGCTCGACGGTCCGATCCTACGAGCAGTACTTC.

The chain is built from TRBV9 and TRBJ1-2, with 7 nucleotides matching TRBD1. Germline CDR1 reads SGDLS; CDR2 reads YYNGEE. The CDR3 totals 14 residues. V dropped 3 bases and J dropped 4; count of bases not matched to a gene: 6. DNA of the CDR3: TGTGCCAGCAGCGCGGGGGACAGTTTCTATGGCTACACCTTC. This translates into CASSAGDSFYGYTF.

The chain has TRBV5-5 and TRBJ1-6; tentatively, D is TRBD1 (5 bases). Trimming shortened V by 2 bases and J by 1 base, and 13 bases separated the two germline ends. This CDR3 region has 17 residues. CDR1 is SGHKS, CDR2 YYEKEE, per germline (reference sequence). This chain's CDR3 is CASSLHRSPSYNSPLHF. DNA of the CDR3: TGTGCCAGCAGCTTACACAGGTCACCATCCTATAATTCACCCCTCCACTTT.

V is TRBV7-9 and J is TRBJ1-1; 8 bases are a match to TRBD1. V dropped 5 bases and J dropped 3; count of bases not matched to a gene: 8. Germline CDR1 is SEHNR and CDR2 is FQNEAQ (reference sequence). The CDR3 runs to 15 residues. This CDR3 is CASSLTGTGHTEAFF. The CDR3 DNA reads as TGTGCCAGCAGCCTCACAGGGACAGGTCACACTGAAGCTTTCTTT. The whole variable domain, filled in from reference TRBV7-9 and TRBJ1-1, reads DTGVSQNPRHKITKRGQNVTFRCDPISEHNRLYWYRQTLGQGPEFLTYFQNEAQLEKSRLLSDRFSAERPKGSFSTLEIQRTEQGDSAMYLCASSLTGTGHTEAFFGQGTRLTVV.

The gene calls are TRBV19 and TRBJ2-7, with a possible D match to TRBD2 (5 bases). From germline, CDR1 is LNHDA and CDR2 SQIVND (reference sequence). Trimming removed 2 bases at V and 8 bases at J, with 13 bases between. This CDR3 spans 13 amino acids. The CDR3 spells CASSIRRLGQQYF. In nucleotides, the CDR3 is TGTGCCAGTAGTATAAGGAGGCTCGGGCAGCAGTACTTC.

The chain recombines TRBV11-2 with TRBJ1-5; D is ambiguous. CDR1 and CDR2 (germline): SGHAT, FQNNGV. Deletions cut 0 bases from V and 3 bases from J, with 3 bases between. This CDR3 is 13 amino acids long. The CDR3 sequence: CASSLDLNQPQHF. The CDR3 DNA follows: TGTGCCAGCAGCTTAGATCTCAATCAGCCCCAGCATTTT.

The V call is TRBV7-9, the J call TRBJ1-5; D might be TRBD1 (6 bases). The V end lost 1 base, the J end lost 2 bases, and 9 bases lay between the germline ends. Germline CDR1 is SEHNR and CDR2 is FQNEAQ (reference sequence). The CDR3 runs to 15 residues. In DNA, the CDR3 is TGTGCCAGCAGCTTAGGCAGGGGAGGCAATCAGCCCCAGCATTTT. Translated, it gives CASSLGRGGNQPQHF.

The CDR3, as DNA: TGTGCCAGCAACCAATTACCGGGACAGGGGAATAGTGAAGCTTTCTTT. Translation: CASNQLPGQGNSEAFF. The genes are TRBV28 and TRBJ1-1; 10 bases agree with TRBD1. Germline lookup yields CDR1 MDHEN and CDR2 SYDVKM. J gave up 7 bases and V 7 bases, and 15 bases lay outside the gene matches. The CDR3 runs 16 residues.

The rearrangement joins TRBV6-5 to TRBJ2-1; weak D call: TRBD1 (7 bases). The V end was cut by 6 bases, the J end by 6 bases, with 15 bases between. Germline CDR1 is MNHEY and CDR2 is SVGAGI. This CDR3 is 14 amino acids long. The CDR3 nucleotides are TGTGCCAGCAGCAGGGGGGCCCTCGGCAATGAGCAGTTCTTC. Translation gives CASSRGALGNEQFF.

The rearrangement uses TRBV6-5 and TRBJ1-4; D call uncertain. This CDR3 region has 15 residues. Germline assignment: CDR1 MNHEY and CDR2 SVGAGI. V was cut by 6 bases and J by 8 bases, with 19 bases left in between. CDR3: CASRTPLGPREKLFF. As DNA, the CDR3 is TGTGCCAGCAGAACTCCATTGGGTCCGCGCGAAAAACTGTTTTTT.

The chain employs TRBV5-1 and TRBJ2-2, with 7 bases lining up with TRBD1. Germline CDR1 SGHRS, CDR2 YFSETQ. The length of the CDR3 is 18 residues. The junction had 14 bases not matched to a gene; V was cut back by 2 bases and J by 4 bases. The CDR3 sequence is CASSFLSPGQIATGELFF. The CDR3 coding sequence is TGCGCCAGCAGCTTCTTATCCCCGGGACAGATAGCCACCGGGGAGCTGTTTTTT.

The V and J genes are TRBV19 and TRBJ2-7, with TRBD2 identical over 7 bases. V shed 3 bases and J 0 bases; nucleotides not matched to a gene: 5. Germline CDR1 and CDR2: LNHDA and SQIVND (reference sequence). The CDR3 runs to 15 residues. The CDR3 region has the DNA TGTGCCAGTAGTATTTGGGGGGGATCCTCCTACGAGCAGTACTTC. Its protein product is CASSIWGGSSYEQYF.

The chain recombines TRBV27 with TRBJ1-4; 7 nucleotides match TRBD1. In germline, CDR1 is MNHEY, CDR2 SMNVEV (reference sequence). The CDR3 runs 14 residues. Germline trimming cut 6 bases from V and 2 bases from J; bases unmatched to any gene: 3. The CDR3 loop is CASRRGLTNEKLFF. The CDR3 DNA is TGTGCCAGCAGGAGGGGGCTGACTAATGAAAAACTGTTTTTT.

This chain connects TRBV25-1 to TRBJ2-7, with D hard to call. CDR1 MGHDK and CDR2 SYGVNS come from the germline V gene. V dropped 3 bases and J dropped 0 bases, with 12 bases sitting between them. This CDR3 spans 15 amino acids. CDR3 DNA: TGTGCCAGCAGTGACTCAGGACGGACCTCCTACGAGCAGTACTTC. Translation gives CASSDSGRTSYEQYF.

The rearrangement joins TRBV9 to TRBJ2-1; possibly TRBD2 for D (6 bases). Deletions cut 3 bases from V and 8 bases from J, with 12 bases between. Germline assignment: CDR1 SGDLS and CDR2 YYNGEE. The CDR3 extends over 13 amino acids. The CDR3 sequence is CASSGGTPHEQFF. CDR3 DNA: TGTGCCAGCAGCGGCGGGACTCCCCATGAGCAGTTCTTC.